Listed below are T cell receptor beta chains from one sample, sequenced in a study of beta chain features in type 1 diabetes. Clones were sequenced by immunoSEQ multiplex PCR, and TCRdb holds only the in-frame ones, with some missing. The sample gives roughly 310,000 clones, approximately 11% of which show up once; 0.015% is in the top ten. Sequenced: naive CD4+ T cells from blood. The receptors originated from a woman aged 25 to 39 in good health. The CDR3 runs from the conserved cysteine through the conserved F or W. The D gene is left open where the match is weak. Where a row states a size, it is once, few, many or the class of an expanded clone; other rows omit it.

J,V,length,size,D,CDR3,DNA
TRBJ2-7,TRBV4-3,15,few,-,CASSQAVGRGPEQYF,TGCGCCAGCAGCCAAGCCGTCGGACGAGGGCCCGAGCAGTACTTC
TRBJ1-5,TRBV27,14,few,-,CASSLERANQPQHF,TGTGCCAGCAGTTTAGAGAGGGCGAATCAGCCCCAGCATTTT
TRBJ1-2,TRBV30,11,few,-,CATGGDYGYTF,TGTGCAACTGGAGGGGACTATGGCTACACCTTC
TRBJ1-1,TRBV4-2,13,-,-,CASSQDWATEAFF,TGTGCCAGCAGCCAAGATTGGGCCACTGAAGCTTTCTTT
TRBJ2-5,TRBV27,15,few,TRBD1,CASSKDRGRRETQYF,TGTGCCAGCAGCAAGGACAGGGGGCGCCGTGAGACCCAGTACTTC
TRBJ1-1,TRBV7-9,16,few,-,CASSASGGAANTEAFF,TGTGCCAGCAGCGCCTCCGGCGGGGCGGCAAACACTGAAGCTTTCTTT
TRBJ2-7,TRBV14,15,few,TRBD1,CASSQDGQGTYEQYF,TGTGCCAGCAGCCAAGATGGACAGGGGACCTACGAGCAGTACTTC
TRBJ2-2,TRBV7-9,16,few,-,CASSSARGSSTGELFF,TGTGCCAGCAGCTCCGCCCGGGGGAGTAGCACCGGGGAGCTGTTTTTT
TRBJ1-3,TRBV11-2,16,-,TRBD1,CASSLGQGPTGNTIYF,TGTGCCAGCAGCTTGGGACAGGGGCCCACTGGAAACACCATATATTTT
TRBJ2-5,TRBV5-1,14,-,TRBD1,CASSFPGQEETQYF,TGCGCCAGCAGCTTTCCAGGACAGGAAGAGACCCAGTACTTC
TRBJ2-5,TRBV7-3,13,few,-,CASSFSGEETQYF,TGTGCCAGCAGCTTCTCAGGGGAAGAGACCCAGTACTTC
TRBJ2-1,TRBV20-1,11,few,-,CSAPGDNEQFF,TGCAGTGCCCCGGGGGACAATGAGCAGTTCTTC
TRBJ1-5,TRBV7-9,17,few,-,CASSLAGLATADQPQHF,TGTGCCAGCAGCTTAGCAGGTCTCGCGACAGCTGATCAGCCCCAGCATTTT
TRBJ2-2,TRBV29-1,13,many,-,CSVEDQVSRELFF,TGCAGCGTTGAAGATCAGGTCTCCCGGGAGCTGTTTTTT
TRBJ2-5,TRBV2,15,few,TRBD2,CASNRLAGDQETQYF,TGTGCCAGCAACCGACTAGCGGGGGACCAAGAGACCCAGTACTTC
TRBJ2-3,TRBV2,11,few,-,CASSRTDTQYF,TGTGCCAGCAGTCGGACAGATACGCAGTATTTT
TRBJ2-1,TRBV30,14,-,TRBD2,CAWRPREQHNEQFF,TGTGCCTGGAGGCCGCGGGAGCAACACAATGAGCAGTTCTTC
TRBJ2-4,TRBV9,20,few,TRBD2,CASSVGLAGGGLLAKNIQYF,TGTGCCAGCAGCGTTGGGCTAGCGGGAGGTGGTCTACTAGCCAAAAACATTCAGTACTTC
TRBJ2-7,TRBV18,17,few,TRBD1,CASSSLDTGAQGYEQYF,TGTGCCAGCTCAAGTCTAGATACAGGGGCCCAAGGGTACGAGCAGTACTTC
TRBJ2-2,TRBV25-1,15,few,-,CASTSALRGTGELFF,TGTGCCAGCACCTCGGCGTTGAGGGGGACCGGGGAGCTGTTTTTT
TRBJ1-1,TRBV18,18,-,-,CASSPVQLQGPMNTEAFF,TGTGCCAGCTCACCCGTCCAGCTACAGGGACCGATGAACACTGAAGCTTTCTTT
TRBJ2-1,TRBV18,17,few,TRBD2,CASTPRGPSGSQNEQFF,TGTGCCAGTACACCTCGTGGTCCTAGCGGGTCGCAAAATGAGCAGTTCTTC